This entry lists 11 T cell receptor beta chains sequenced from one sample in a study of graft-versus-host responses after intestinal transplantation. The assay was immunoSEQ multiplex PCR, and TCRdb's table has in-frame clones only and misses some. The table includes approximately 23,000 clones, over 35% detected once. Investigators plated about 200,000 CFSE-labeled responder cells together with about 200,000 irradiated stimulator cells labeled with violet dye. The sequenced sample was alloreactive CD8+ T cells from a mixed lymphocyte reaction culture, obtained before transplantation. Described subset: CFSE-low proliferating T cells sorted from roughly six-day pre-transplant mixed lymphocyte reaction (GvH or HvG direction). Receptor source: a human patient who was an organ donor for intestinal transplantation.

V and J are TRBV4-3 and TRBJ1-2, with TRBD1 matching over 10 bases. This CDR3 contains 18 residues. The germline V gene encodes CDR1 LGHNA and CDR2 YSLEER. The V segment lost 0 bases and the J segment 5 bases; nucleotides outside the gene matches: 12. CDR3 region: CASSQDPRQGAQPYGYTF. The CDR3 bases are TGCGCCAGCAGCCAAGATCCGAGACAGGGGGCCCAGCCTTATGGCTACACCTTC.

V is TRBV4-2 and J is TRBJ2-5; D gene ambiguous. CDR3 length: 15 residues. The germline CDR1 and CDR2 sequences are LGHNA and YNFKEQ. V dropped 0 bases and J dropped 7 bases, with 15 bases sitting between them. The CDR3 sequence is CASSQEATKSGTQYF. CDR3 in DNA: TGTGCCAGCAGCCAAGAGGCTACCAAGAGTGGGACCCAGTACTTC.

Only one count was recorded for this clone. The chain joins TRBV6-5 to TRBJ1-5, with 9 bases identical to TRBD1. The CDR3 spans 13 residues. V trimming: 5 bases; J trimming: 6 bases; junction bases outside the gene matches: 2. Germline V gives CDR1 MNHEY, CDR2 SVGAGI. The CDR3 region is CASSTGGGQPQHF. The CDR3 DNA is TGTGCCAGCAGTACAGGGGGCGGTCAGCCCCAGCATTTT.

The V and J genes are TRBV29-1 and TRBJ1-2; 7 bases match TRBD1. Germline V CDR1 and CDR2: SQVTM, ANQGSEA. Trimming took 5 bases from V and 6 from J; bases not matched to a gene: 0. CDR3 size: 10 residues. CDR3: CSVTGDGYTF. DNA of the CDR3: TGCAGCGTTACAGGGGATGGCTACACCTTC.

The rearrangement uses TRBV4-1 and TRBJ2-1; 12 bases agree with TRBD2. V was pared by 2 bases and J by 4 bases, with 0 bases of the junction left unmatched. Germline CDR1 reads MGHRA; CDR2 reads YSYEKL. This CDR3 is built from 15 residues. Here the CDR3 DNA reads TGCGCCAGCAGCCAACTAGCGGGAGGGTACAATGAGCAGTTCTTC. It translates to CASSQLAGGYNEQFF.

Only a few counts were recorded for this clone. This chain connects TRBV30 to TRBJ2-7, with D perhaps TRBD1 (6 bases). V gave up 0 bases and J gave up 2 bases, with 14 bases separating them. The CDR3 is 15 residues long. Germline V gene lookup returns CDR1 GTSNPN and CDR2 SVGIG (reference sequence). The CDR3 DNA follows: TGTGCCTGGAGTGTACCCCCAGGGGCCGCCTACGAGCAGTACTTC. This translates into CAWSVPPGAAYEQYF.

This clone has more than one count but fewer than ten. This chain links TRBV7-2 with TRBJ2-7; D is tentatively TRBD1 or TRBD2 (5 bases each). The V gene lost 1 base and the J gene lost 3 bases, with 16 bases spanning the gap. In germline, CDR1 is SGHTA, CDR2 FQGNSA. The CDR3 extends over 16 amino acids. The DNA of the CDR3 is TGTGCCAGCAGCTTAGGGCCTGGGGGATTAGGCTACGAGCAGTACTTC. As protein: CASSLGPGGLGYEQYF.

This chain's CDR3 is CASSIGGGRGDEAFF. The CDR3 nucleotides read TGTGCCAGCAGTATCGGGGGAGGGAGGGGGGATGAAGCTTTCTTT. This chain uses TRBV6-5 with TRBJ1-1; tentative D call: TRBD1 (6 bases). With 5 bases removed from V and 7 bases from J, the gap between germline ends came to 20 bases. CDR3 length equals 15 residues. CDR1 is MNHEY and CDR2 is SVGAGI in the germline V gene.

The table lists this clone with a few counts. The CDR3 DNA sequence: TGTGCCAGCAGCTTAGGGGCGGGAGTTTCAGAGACCCAGTACTTC. It encodes CASSLGAGVSETQYF. The V and J genes are TRBV7-6 and TRBJ2-5; the match to TRBD2 covers 7 bases. V trimming: 1 base; J trimming: 4 bases; junction bases outside the gene matches: 6. The V gene's germline CDR1 is SGHVS and CDR2 FNYEAQ. The CDR3 consists of 15 residues.

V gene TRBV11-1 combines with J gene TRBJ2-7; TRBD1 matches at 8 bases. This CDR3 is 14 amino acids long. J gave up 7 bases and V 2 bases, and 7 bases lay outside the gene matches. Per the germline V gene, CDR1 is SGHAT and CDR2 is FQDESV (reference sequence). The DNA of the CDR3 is TGTGCCAGCAGCTTAATTCCCACAGGGGGTGAGCAGTACTTC. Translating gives CASSLIPTGGEQYF.

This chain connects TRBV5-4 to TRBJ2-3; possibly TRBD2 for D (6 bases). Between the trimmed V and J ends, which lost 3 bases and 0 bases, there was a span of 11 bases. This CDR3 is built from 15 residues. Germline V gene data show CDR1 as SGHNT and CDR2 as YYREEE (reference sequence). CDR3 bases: TGTGCCAGCAGCTGGGGGGTCCGGAGCACAGATACGCAGTATTTT. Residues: CASSWGVRSTDTQYF.